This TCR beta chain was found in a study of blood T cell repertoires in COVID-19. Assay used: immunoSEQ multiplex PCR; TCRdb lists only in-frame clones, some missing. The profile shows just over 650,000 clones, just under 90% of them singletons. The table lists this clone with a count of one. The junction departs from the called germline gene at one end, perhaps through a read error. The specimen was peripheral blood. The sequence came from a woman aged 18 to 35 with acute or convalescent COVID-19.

CDR3 sequence: CASNEYGGPYEQYF. The CDR3 DNA is TGTGCCAGCAATGAATACGGGGGACCCTACGAGCAGTACTTC. The chain combines TRBV6-1 with TRBJ2-7; a possible D gene is TRBD2 (6 bases). Germline V gene data show CDR1 as MNHNS and CDR2 as SASEGT. The length of the CDR3 is 14 residues.